The TCR beta chain described here comes from a study of T cell repertoires in cytomegalovirus infection. Study-level background: Both CMV infection and a matching HLA type were indicated by public TCR beta signatures. Study-wide points: Ex vivo, HLA-C-restricted CMV-specific TCR beta clonotypes prevailed over the rest of the response. Cumulative frequency of public TCR beta families picked out carriers of CMV plus the relevant HLA.

Each CDR3 protein is one row after TCRdb ran MiXCR on the reads. The repertoire holds about 110,000 distinct CDR3 sequences, around 28% seen once, with about 81% in the top ten. This clonotype was seen a few times. Its specificity is not known. V shed 1 base and J shed 7 bases, with 5 bases lying between them. Germline CDR1 and CDR2: SNHLY and FYNNEI. The CDR3 totals 11 residues. The TCR comes from a human donor in good health (CMV status not recorded). Some clones in this sample may be carry-over from other donors' samples. The specimen comprised CD8+ T cells from cultured PBMCs, sampled from culture after CMV antigen stimulation. This chain joins TRBV2 and TRBJ2-7; the D is unclear. The CDR3 region is CASSEEIEQYF. The DNA for the CDR3 is TGTGCCAGCAGTGAAGAGATAGAGCAGTACTTC.